This T cell receptor (beta chain) was sequenced for a study of low-dose radiotherapy and immunotherapy resistance in tumors. Germline CDR1 and CDR2: ENHRY and SYGVKD. The CDR3 is 12 amino acids. Primers targeting TRAV and TRBV primed first-strand cDNA, covering alpha and beta chains. The TCRs were subjected to amplification over approximately 19 PCR cycles employing a constant-region primer in conjunction with a V-primer adapter. mRNA, once isolated, was amplified by in vitro transcription. From the reads, TCRdb called clonotypes with MiXCR, one entry per CDR3 protein. Of roughly 100,000 distinct CDR3 sequences in the sample, 20% to 25% were seen once. Stated time point: after trial treatment. The treatment is: LDRT plus nivolumab, ipilimumab, low-dose cyclophosphamide and aspirin (RACIN trial). Every donor was treated with nivolumab, ipilimumab, aspirin, low-dose cyclophosphamide and also low-dose radiotherapy. All eligible patients presented with advanced solid tumors that contained no tumor-infiltrating lymphocytes.

This clonotype was observed many times. At one end the junction does not follow the germline gene, possibly because of a read error. The sequence came from a female donor with ovarian cancer. The rearrangement uses TRBV10-3 and TRBJ1-5; D gene ambiguous. The sample was PBMCs, taken after low-dose radiotherapy plus immunotherapy. The DNA for the CDR3 is TGTGCCATCAGTGAGGGGAATCCGCCCCAGCATTTT. It translates to CAISEGNPPQHF.